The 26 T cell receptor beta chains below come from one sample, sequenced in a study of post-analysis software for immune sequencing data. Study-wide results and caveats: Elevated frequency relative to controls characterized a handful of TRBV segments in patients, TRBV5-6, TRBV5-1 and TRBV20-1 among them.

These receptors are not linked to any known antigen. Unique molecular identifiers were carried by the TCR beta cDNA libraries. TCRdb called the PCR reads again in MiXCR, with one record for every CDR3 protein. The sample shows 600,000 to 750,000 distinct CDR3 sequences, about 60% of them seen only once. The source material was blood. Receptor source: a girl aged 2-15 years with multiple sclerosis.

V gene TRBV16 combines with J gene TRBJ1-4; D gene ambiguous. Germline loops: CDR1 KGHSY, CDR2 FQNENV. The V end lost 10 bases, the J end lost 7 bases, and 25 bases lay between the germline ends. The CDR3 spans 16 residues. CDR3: CATSKSGKVLSEKLFF. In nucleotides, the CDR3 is TGTGCCACCTCGAAGTCGGGGAAGGTCTTAAGTGAAAAACTGTTTTTT.

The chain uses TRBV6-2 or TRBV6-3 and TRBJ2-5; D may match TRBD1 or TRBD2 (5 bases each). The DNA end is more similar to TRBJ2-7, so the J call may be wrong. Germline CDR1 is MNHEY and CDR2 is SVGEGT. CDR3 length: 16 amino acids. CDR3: CASSGNHRDRSYEQYF. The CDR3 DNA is TGTGCCAGCAGTGGAAACCACCGGGACCGGTCCTACGAGCAGTACTTC.

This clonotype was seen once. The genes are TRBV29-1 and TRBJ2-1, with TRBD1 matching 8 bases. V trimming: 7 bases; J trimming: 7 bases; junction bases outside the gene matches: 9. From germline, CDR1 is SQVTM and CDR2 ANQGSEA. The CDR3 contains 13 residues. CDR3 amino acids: CSGAGGNSNEQFF. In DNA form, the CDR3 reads TGCAGCGGGGCAGGGGGCAATTCGAATGAGCAGTTCTTC.

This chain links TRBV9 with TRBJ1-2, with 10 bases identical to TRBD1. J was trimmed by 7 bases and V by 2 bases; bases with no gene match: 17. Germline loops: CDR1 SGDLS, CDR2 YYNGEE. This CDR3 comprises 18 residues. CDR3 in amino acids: CASSVRGSFMGTGAGYTF. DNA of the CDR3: TGTGCCAGCAGCGTGAGGGGTAGTTTCATGGGGACAGGGGCTGGCTACACCTTC.

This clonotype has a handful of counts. The CDR3 nucleotides read TGCGCCAGCAGCTTGAGAGGGTCCCACGAGCAGTACTTC. It yields the protein CASSLRGSHEQYF. The rearrangement links TRBV5-1 to TRBJ2-7, with TRBD2 as a possible D gene (5 bases). The germline CDR1 and CDR2 sequences are SGHRS and YFSETQ. V was cut by 1 base and J by 5 bases, with 10 bases left in between. CDR3 length equals 13 residues.

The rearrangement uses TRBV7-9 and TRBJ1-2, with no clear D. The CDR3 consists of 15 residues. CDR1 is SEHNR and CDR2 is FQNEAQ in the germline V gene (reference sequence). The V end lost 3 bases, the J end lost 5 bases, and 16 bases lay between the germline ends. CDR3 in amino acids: CASSLAGRSNYGYTF. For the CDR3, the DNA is TGTGCCAGCAGCTTGGCGGGTCGCTCCAATTATGGCTACACCTTC. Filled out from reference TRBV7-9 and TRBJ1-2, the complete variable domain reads DTGVSQNPRHKITKRGQNVTFRCDPISEHNRLYWYRQTLGQGPEFLTYFQNEAQLEKSRLLSDRFSAERPKGSFSTLEIQRTEQGDSAMYLCASSLAGRSNYGYTFGSGTRLTVV.

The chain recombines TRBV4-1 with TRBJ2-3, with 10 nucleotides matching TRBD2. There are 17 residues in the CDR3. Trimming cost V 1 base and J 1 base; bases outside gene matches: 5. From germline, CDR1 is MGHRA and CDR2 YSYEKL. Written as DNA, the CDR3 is TGCGCCAGCAGCCAAGGGGCTAGCGGGAGCGGCACAGATACGCAGTATTTT. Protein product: CASSQGASGSGTDTQYF.

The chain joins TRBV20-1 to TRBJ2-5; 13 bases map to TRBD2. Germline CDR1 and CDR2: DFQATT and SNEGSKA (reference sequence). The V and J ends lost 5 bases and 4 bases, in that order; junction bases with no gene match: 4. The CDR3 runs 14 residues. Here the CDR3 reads CSAGTSGVGETQYF. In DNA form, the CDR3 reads TGCAGTGCTGGGACTAGCGGGGTTGGAGAGACCCAGTACTTC.

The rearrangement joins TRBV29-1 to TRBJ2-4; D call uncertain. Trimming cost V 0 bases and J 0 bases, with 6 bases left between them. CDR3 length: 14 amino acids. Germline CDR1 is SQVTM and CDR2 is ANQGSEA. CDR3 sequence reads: CSVEDPLAKNIQYF. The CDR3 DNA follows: TGCAGCGTTGAAGACCCTCTAGCCAAAAACATTCAGTACTTC.

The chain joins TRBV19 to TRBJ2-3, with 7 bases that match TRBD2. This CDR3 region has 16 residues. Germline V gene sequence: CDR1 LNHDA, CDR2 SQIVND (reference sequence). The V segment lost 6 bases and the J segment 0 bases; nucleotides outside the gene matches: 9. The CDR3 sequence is CASSPTSTPSTDTQYF. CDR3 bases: TGTGCCAGTAGCCCGACTAGCACCCCTAGCACAGATACGCAGTATTTT.

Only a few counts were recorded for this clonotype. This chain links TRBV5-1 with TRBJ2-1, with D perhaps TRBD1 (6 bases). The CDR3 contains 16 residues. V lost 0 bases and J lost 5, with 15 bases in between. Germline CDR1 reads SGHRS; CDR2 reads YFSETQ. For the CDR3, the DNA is TGCGCCAGCAGCTTGGCTGGGCCAGGGGTGGACAATGAGCAGTTCTTC. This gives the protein CASSLAGPGVDNEQFF.

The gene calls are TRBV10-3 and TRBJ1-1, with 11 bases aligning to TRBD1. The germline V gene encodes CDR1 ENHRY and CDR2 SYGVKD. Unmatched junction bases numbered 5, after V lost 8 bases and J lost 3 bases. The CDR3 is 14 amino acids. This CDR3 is CAIGQGARDTEAFF. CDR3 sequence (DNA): TGTGCCATCGGACAGGGGGCGCGTGACACTGAAGCTTTCTTT.

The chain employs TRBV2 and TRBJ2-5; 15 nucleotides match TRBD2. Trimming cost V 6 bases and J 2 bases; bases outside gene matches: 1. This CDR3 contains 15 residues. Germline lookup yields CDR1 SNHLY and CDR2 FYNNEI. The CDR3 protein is CASSGTSGGQETQYF. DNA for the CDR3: TGTGCCAGCAGCGGGACTAGCGGGGGGCAAGAGACCCAGTACTTC.

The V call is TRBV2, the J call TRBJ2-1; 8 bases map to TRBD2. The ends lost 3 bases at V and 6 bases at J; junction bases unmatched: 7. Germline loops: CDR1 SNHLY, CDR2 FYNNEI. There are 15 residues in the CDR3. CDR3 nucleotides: TGTGCCAGCAGTGAGGTTGGGCTAGCGGGCAATGAGCAGTTCTTC. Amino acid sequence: CASSEVGLAGNEQFF.

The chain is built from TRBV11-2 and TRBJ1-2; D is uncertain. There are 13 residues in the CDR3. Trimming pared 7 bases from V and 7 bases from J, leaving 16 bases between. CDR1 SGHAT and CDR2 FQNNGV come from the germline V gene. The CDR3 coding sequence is TGTGCCAGCACCCAGGTCGGGGTTGGTGGCTACACCTTC. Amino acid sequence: CASTQVGVGGYTF.

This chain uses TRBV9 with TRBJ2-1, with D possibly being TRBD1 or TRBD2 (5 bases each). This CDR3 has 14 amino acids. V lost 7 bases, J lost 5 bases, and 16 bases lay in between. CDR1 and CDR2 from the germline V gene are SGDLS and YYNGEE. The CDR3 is CASRPVGADNEQFF. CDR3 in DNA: TGTGCCAGCCGCCCAGTCGGGGCAGACAATGAGCAGTTCTTC.

CDR3 sequence (DNA): TGCAGTGCTAGAGTAAGAGCGGCCCCCTACGAGCAGTACTTC. Protein sequence: CSARVRAAPYEQYF. V and J are TRBV20-1 and TRBJ2-7; D might be TRBD2 (5 bases). V shed 1 base and J shed 2 bases, with 12 bases lying between them. Germline CDR1 is DFQATT and CDR2 is SNEGSKA (reference sequence). The CDR3 loop spans 14 amino acids.

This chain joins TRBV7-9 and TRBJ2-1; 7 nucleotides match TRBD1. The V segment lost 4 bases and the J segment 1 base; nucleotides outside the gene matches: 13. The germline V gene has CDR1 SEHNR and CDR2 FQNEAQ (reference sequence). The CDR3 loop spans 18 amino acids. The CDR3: CASSSPLGQFRSYNEQFF. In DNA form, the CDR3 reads TGTGCCAGCAGCTCCCCCTTGGGACAGTTTAGGTCCTACAATGAGCAGTTCTTC.

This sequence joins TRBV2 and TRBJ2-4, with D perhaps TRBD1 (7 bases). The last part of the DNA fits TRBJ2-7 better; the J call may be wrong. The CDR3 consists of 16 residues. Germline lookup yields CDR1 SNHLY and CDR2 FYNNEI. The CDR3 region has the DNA TGTGCCAGCAGTCCCCAGGGGGGACTTCTGGGCTACGAGCAGTACTTC. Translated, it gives CASSPQGGLLGYEQYF.

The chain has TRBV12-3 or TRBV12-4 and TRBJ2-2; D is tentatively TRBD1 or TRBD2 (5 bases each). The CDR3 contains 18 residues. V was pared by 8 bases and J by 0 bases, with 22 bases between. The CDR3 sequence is CASGGGPRRIANTGELFF. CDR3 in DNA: TGTGCCAGCGGGGGTGGGCCGAGGCGGATCGCGAACACCGGGGAGCTGTTTTTT.

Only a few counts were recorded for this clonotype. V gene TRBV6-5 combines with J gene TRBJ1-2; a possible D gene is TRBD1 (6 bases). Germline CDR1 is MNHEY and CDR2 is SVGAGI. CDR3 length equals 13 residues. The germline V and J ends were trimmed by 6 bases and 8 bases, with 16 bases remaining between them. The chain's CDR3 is CASRTAGAGGYTF. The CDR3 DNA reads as TGTGCCAGCAGGACGGCAGGGGCTGGCGGCTACACCTTC.

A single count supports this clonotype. The CDR3, as DNA: TGTGCCAGCAGCCTAGGGCAGTGGAATTCACCCCTCCACTTT. This gives the protein CASSLGQWNSPLHF. The gene calls are TRBV3-1 and TRBJ1-6; D remains ambiguous. From germline, CDR1 is LGHDT and CDR2 YNNKEL (reference sequence). Trimming cost V 4 bases and J 7 bases, with 11 bases left between them. The CDR3 is made up of 14 amino acids.

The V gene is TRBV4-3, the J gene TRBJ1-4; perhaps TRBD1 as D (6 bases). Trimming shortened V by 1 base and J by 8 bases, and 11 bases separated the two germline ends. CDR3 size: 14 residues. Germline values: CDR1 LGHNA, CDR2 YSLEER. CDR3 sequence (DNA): TGCGCCAGCAGCCAAGGAACAGGGAGCGAAAAACTGTTTTTT. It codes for CASSQGTGSEKLFF.

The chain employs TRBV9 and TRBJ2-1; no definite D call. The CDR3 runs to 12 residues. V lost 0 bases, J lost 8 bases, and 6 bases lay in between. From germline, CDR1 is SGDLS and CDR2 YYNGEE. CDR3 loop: CASSVDAHEQFF. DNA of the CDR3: TGTGCCAGCAGCGTAGATGCCCATGAGCAGTTCTTC.

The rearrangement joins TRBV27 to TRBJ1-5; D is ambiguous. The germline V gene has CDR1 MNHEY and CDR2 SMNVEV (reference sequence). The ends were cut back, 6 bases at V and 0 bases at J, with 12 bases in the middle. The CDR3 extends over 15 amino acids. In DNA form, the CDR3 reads TGTGCCAGCAGCCCCATCGGACTTAGCAATCAGCCCCAGCATTTT. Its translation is CASSPIGLSNQPQHF.

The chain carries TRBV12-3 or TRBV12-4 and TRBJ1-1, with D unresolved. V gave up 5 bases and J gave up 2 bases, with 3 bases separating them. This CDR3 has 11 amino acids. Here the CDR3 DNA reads TGTGCCAGCAGTATAAACACTGAAGCTTTCTTT. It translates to CASSINTEAFF.